These 29 T cell receptor beta chains originate from one sample sequenced in a study of tumor-infiltrating lymphocytes in primary liver carcinoma. RNA isolated from unsorted whole blood supplied the blood RNA, with germline DNA also extracted. The authors made TCR beta cDNA from approximately 490 ng total RNA with a constant-region primer. Nested multiplex PCR, run for three rounds with slightly modified ARM-PCR, yielded TCR beta libraries. The first two PCR rounds used TRBV1-TRBV30 primers with a Cbeta primer, around 10 cycles each. TCRdb ran MiXCR on the multiplex PCR reads and lists one entry per CDR3 protein. The sample shows about 320,000 distinct CDR3 sequences, 50% to 70% of them seen only once. Sequenced: peripheral blood. Receptors originate from a man aged 40-50 years with primary liver carcinoma and hepatitis B virus infection.

This clonotype occurred a few times. V and J are TRBV5-4 and TRBJ2-2, with 9 bases fitting TRBD1. The CDR3 has 15 residues. The V segment lost 4 bases and the J segment 4 bases; nucleotides outside the gene matches: 5. The V gene's germline CDR1 is SGHNT and CDR2 YYREEE (reference sequence). The chain's CDR3 is CASSRTGVGTGELFF. The CDR3 DNA reads as TGTGCCAGCAGCAGGACAGGGGTTGGCACCGGGGAGCTGTTTTTT.

A word on this clonotype: A much larger clone differs from this one at a single base, so this may be a read error. The chain recombines TRBV10-2 with TRBJ2-7; D unclear. The CDR3 has 12 residues. CDR1 and CDR2 from the germline V gene are WSHSY and SAAADI. Trimming took 11 bases from V and 5 from J, leaving 16 bases between them. The CDR3 protein is CAGEVRANEQYF. The CDR3 DNA reads as TGCGCCGGCGAGGTCCGAGCAAACGAGCAGTACTTC.

Turning to this clonotype: In this CDR3 the conserved last residue, phenylalanine or tryptophan, is missing, so a read error is likely. The gene calls are TRBV11-2 and TRBJ2-7; D is uncertain. V was shortened by 5 bases and J by 4 bases, with 24 bases between the two germline ends. The CDR3 has 17 residues. Germline V gene lookup returns CDR1 SGHAT and CDR2 FQNNGV. Here the CDR3 reads CASSPIDDSRKRYEQYI. The CDR3 nucleotides read TGTGCCAGCAGCCCGATAGACGACTCACGCAAAAGATACGAGCAGTACATC.

This clonotype has a count of ten or more. The rearrangement uses TRBV6-2 or TRBV6-3 and TRBJ1-2; D ambiguous. Germline CDR1 MNHEY, CDR2 SVGEGT. The V end was cut by 3 bases, the J end by 10 bases, with 9 bases between. There are 11 residues in the CDR3. The CDR3 loop reads CASSYFLDYTF. The DNA of the CDR3 is TGTGCCAGCAGTTATTTTCTGGACTACACCTTC.

Worth noting for this clonotype: The junction differs from germline at one of its ends, possibly a read error. The chain recombines TRBV5-8 with TRBJ1-5; D remains unclear. There are 14 residues in the CDR3. CDR1 and CDR2 from the germline V gene are SGHTS and YDEGEE. CDR3 nucleotides: TGTGCCAGCAGCTTGCGGCAGCCCAATCAGCTCCAGCATTTT. It is translated as CASSLRQPNQLQHF.

Regarding this clonotype: The junction and the germline gene differ at one end; a read error may be behind it. The V call is TRBV11-2, the J call TRBJ2-2; unclear D gene. CDR1 and CDR2 (germline): SGHAT, FQNNGV. The CDR3 length is 13 residues. CDR3 nucleotide sequence: TGTGCCAGCAGCCCGGTTAGCACCAGGGAGCTGTTTTTT. Its translation: CASSPVSTRELFF. The full variable domain, in which reference TRBV11-2 and TRBJ2-2 provide the parts outside the CDR3, is EAGVAQSPRYKIIEKRQSVAFWCNPISGHATLYWYQQILGQGPKLLIQFQNNGVVDDSQLPKDRFSAERLKGVDSTLKIQPAKLEDSAVYLCASSPVSTRELFFGEGSRLTVL.

At least ten counts were recorded for this clonotype. The V call is TRBV4-2, the J call TRBJ2-5, with a possible D match to TRBD1 (5 bases). Germline assignment: CDR1 LGHNA and CDR2 YNFKEQ. CDR3 size: 15 residues. The germline V and J ends were trimmed by 0 bases and 5 bases, with 13 bases remaining between them. This CDR3 reads CASSQEGQGSETQYF. The CDR3, as DNA: TGTGCCAGCAGCCAAGAAGGACAAGGAAGTGAGACCCAGTACTTC.

A word on this clonotype: The junction departs from the called germline gene at one end, perhaps through a read error. V and J are TRBV5-4 and TRBJ2-5; D not resolved. This CDR3 is 13 amino acids long. CDR1 is SGHNT and CDR2 is YYREEE in the germline V gene (reference sequence). CDR3 DNA sequence: TGTGCTAGCAGCTCGTCCCCCCGGGAGACCCAGTACTTC. Protein: CASSSSPRETQYF.

This clonotype has more than one count but fewer than ten. The chain links TRBV6-2 or TRBV6-3 to TRBJ2-7, with 11 bases aligning to TRBD1. Germline CDR1 reads MNHEY; CDR2 reads SVGEGT. The V gene end was trimmed by 6 bases and the J gene end by 5 bases; junction bases not matched to a gene: 3. The CDR3 consists of 13 residues. Written as DNA, the CDR3 is TGTGCCAGCAGAGGGACAGGGGGTAACGAGCAGTACTTC. This gives the protein CASRGTGGNEQYF.

Details on this clonotype: This could be a read error, since a much larger clone is one nucleotide away. This chain joins TRBV6-2 or TRBV6-3 and TRBJ2-7, with D perhaps TRBD1 (6 bases). Germline V lookup: CDR1 MNHEY, CDR2 SVGEGT. The CDR3 length is 12 residues. The germline V and J ends were trimmed by 7 bases and 4 bases, with 11 bases remaining between them. CDR3 nucleotides: TGTGCCAGCACATCCGGACAGTACGAGCAGTACTTC. Protein sequence: CASTSGQYEQYF.

Points on this clonotype: Because the CDR3 is missing its conserved closing phenylalanine or tryptophan, this is likely a read error. The J gene is TRBJ2-5, the V gene TRBV11-2; 10 nucleotides line up with TRBD2. The CDR3 is 16 amino acids. CDR1 is SGHAT and CDR2 is FQNNGV in the germline V gene. Here the CDR3 reads CASSLGASGSRETQYI. In DNA, the CDR3 is TGCGCCAGCAGCTTAGGGGCTAGCGGGAGTCGGGAGACCCAGTACATC.

A word on this clonotype: A much larger clone is a single base away; this may be a read error. The chain is built from TRBV6-1 and TRBJ2-3; 9 positions match TRBD2. CDR1 and CDR2 from the germline V gene are MNHNS and SASEGT. CDR3 length: 15 amino acids. CDR3 loop: CASSEMREGTGTQYF. CDR3 nucleotide sequence: TGTGCCAGCAGTGAAATGCGGGAGGGAACAGGTACGCAGTATTTT.

The gene calls are TRBV24-1 and TRBJ2-7; TRBD1 agrees at 8 bases. The CDR3 is 13 amino acids. Unmatched junction bases numbered 9, after V lost 9 bases and J lost 6 bases. Germline V lookup: CDR1 KGHDR, CDR2 SFDVKD. The DNA for the CDR3 is TGTGCCACCGGTGGACCGACAGGGGCCGAGCAGTACTTC. Translating it yields CATGGPTGAEQYF.

With respect to this clonotype: A much larger clone is a single base away; this may be a read error. The genes are TRBV10-1 and TRBJ2-1; TRBD2 aligns across 11 bases. V shed 0 bases and J 11 bases; nucleotides not matched to a gene: 12. The CDR3 extends over 17 amino acids. Germline V CDR1 and CDR2: WNHNN, SYGVQD (reference sequence). CDR3 nucleotide sequence: TGCGCCAGCAGTGAGTCGGTAGCGGGAGGGCCAAGGAATAAGCAGTTCTTC. Translating gives CASSESVAGGPRNKQFF.

On this clonotype: Germline is not matched at one junction end, which may reflect a read error. The V call is TRBV29-1, the J call TRBJ1-1, with D possibly matching TRBD1 (5 bases). CDR3 length: 14 residues. Germline CDR1 and CDR2: SQVTM and ANQGSEA. The CDR3 region is CSVDSQGMNTEAIF. CDR3 nucleotides: TGCAGCGTTGATAGCCAGGGTATGAACACTGAAGCTATCTTT.

V usage is TRBV5-1 and J usage is TRBJ2-1; possible D gene TRBD2, 6 bases. The CDR3 is made up of 15 amino acids. Germline values: CDR1 SGHRS, CDR2 YFSETQ. V dropped 1 base and J dropped 6 bases, with 14 bases sitting between them. The CDR3 DNA reads as TGCGCCAGCAGCTTGTGGGGGGAGAGGGTCAATGAGCAGTTCTTC. Its protein is CASSLWGERVNEQFF.

The rearrangement joins TRBV7-9 to TRBJ2-7; a weak D match, TRBD1 (6 bases). CDR1 is SEHNR, CDR2 FQNEAQ, per germline (reference sequence). The V end was cut by 2 bases, the J end by 7 bases, with 18 bases between. CDR3 size: 15 residues. CDR3 DNA sequence: TGTGCCAGCAGCTTACAGGGGACATTGGGTGATGAGCAGTACTTC. Translating gives CASSLQGTLGDEQYF.

As to this clonotype: A read error may explain this, as a much larger clone is one base away. A read error is likely, as this CDR3 ends without the conserved phenylalanine or tryptophan. The V gene is TRBV6-5, the J gene TRBJ2-5, with TRBD2 matching 11 bases. CDR1 is MNHEY, CDR2 SVGAGI, per germline. Trimming removed 6 bases from V and 2 bases from J; junction bases left unmatched: 5. The CDR3 totals 15 residues. The CDR3 nucleotides read TGTGCCAGCAGCGAGGGGACTAGCGGTCAAGAGACCCAGTACTTA. This sequence encodes CASSEGTSGQETQYL.

As regards this clonotype: At one end, the junction sequence differs from germline, possibly due to a read error. The rearrangement joins TRBV7-8 to TRBJ2-2; D is unclear. The V gene's germline CDR1 is SGHVS and CDR2 FQNEAQ. The CDR3 is 15 residues long. Here the CDR3 DNA reads TGTGCCAGCAGCTTTAGAAGGCCGAACACCTGGGAGCTGTTTTTT. This encodes CASSFRRPNTWELFF.

This clonotype was detected a few times. V and J are TRBV4-3 and TRBJ2-7; the D gene is possibly TRBD1 (6 bases). V lost 4 bases and J lost 3, with 19 bases in between. Germline CDR1 is LGHNA and CDR2 is YSLEER. This CDR3 spans 16 amino acids. The CDR3 loop is CASSRQVRTLDYEQYF. The CDR3 nucleotides read TGCGCCAGCAGCCGACAGGTCCGGACACTTGACTACGAGCAGTACTTC.

About this clonotype: A much larger clone lies one base from this, so it may be a read error. The final CDR3 position lacks the conserved phenylalanine or tryptophan, pointing to a likely read error. V usage is TRBV12-3 or TRBV12-4 and J usage is TRBJ2-7; D is possibly TRBD2 (5 bases). The V and J ends lost 6 bases and 2 bases respectively, with 17 bases between them. CDR3 length: 15 amino acids. CDR3 sequence: CASSPQAVPTYEQYY. Here the CDR3 DNA reads TGTGCCAGCAGCCCTCAAGCGGTCCCTACCTACGAGCAGTACTAC.

As to this clonotype: The final CDR3 position lacks the conserved phenylalanine or tryptophan, pointing to a likely read error. The DNA is omitted, as the CDR3 cannot be located on it reliably, and the CDR3 follows TCRdb's listing. The rearrangement uses TRBV11-2 and TRBJ2-3; TRBD2 is the table's D call and was not checked against the DNA. The CDR3 spans 15 amino acids, including both terminal residues. Germline loops: CDR1 SGHAT, CDR2 FQNNGV. This chain's CDR3 is CASSFDSGLTDTQYS.

With regard to this clonotype: Given a much more abundant clone one base away, this may be a read error. The chain is built from TRBV12-3 or TRBV12-4 and TRBJ2-1; D not resolved. The CDR3 runs 16 residues. Trimming left V 0 bases short and J 8 bases short, with 17 bases between. The CDR3 spells CASSLAADPGYDEQFF. CDR3 bases: TGTGCCAGCAGTTTAGCGGCAGACCCAGGATACGATGAGCAGTTCTTC.

As to this clonotype: Given a much more abundant clone one base away, this may be a read error. The chain combines TRBV6-5 with TRBJ2-1; TRBD2 matches 7 bases. The CDR3 is 17 amino acids. V was pared by 4 bases and J by 10 bases, with 19 bases of the junction left unmatched. Germline V CDR1 and CDR2: MNHEY, SVGAGI. In DNA, the CDR3 is TGTGCCAGCAGTTCCCAGCGGGGAGGGGAGGGTTCCAAAGAGCAGTTCTTC. It encodes CASSSQRGGEGSKEQFF.

This clonotype was picked up many times. The V and J genes are TRBV29-1 and TRBJ2-1; the match to TRBD2 covers 14 bases. The germline V gene encodes CDR1 SQVTM and CDR2 ANQGSEA. Unmatched junction bases numbered 7, after V lost 6 bases and J lost 15 bases. The CDR3 has 12 residues. The CDR3 nucleotides read TGCAGCGTCGGACTAGCGGGAGGTTCTTTGTTCTTC. Its translation: CSVGLAGGSLFF.

Comments on this clonotype: A read error may produce the germline difference seen at one junction end. This sequence joins TRBV11-2 and TRBJ2-7; TRBD2 agrees at 7 bases. Germline CDR1 SGHAT, CDR2 FQNNGV. The CDR3 is made up of 15 amino acids. DNA for the CDR3: TGTGCCATCAGCTCCAGTTCTGGCGGGAGTTACGAGCAGTACTTC. Its protein is CAISSSSGGSYEQYF.

As to this clonotype: With a much larger clone just one base away, this may be a read error. This chain connects TRBV28 to TRBJ2-7; 9 nucleotides line up with TRBD2. Per germline, CDR1 MDHEN and CDR2 SYDVKM. This CDR3 has 16 amino acids. The CDR3: CVASPAGSSGIFEQYF. DNA of the CDR3: TGTGTCGCAAGCCCCGCCGGCTCTAGCGGGATTTTCGAGCAGTACTTC. Full variable domain (remainder filled in from reference TRBV28 and TRBJ2-7): DVKVTQSSRYLVKRTGEKVFLECVQDMDHENMFWYRQDPGLGLRLIYFSYDVKMKEKGDIPEGYSVSREKKERFSLILESASTNQTSMYLCVASPAGSSGIFEQYFGPGTRLTVT.

This clonotype was counted a few times. The V call is TRBV12-3 or TRBV12-4, the J call TRBJ1-1; D is ambiguous. V lost 7 bases, J lost 0 bases, and 15 bases lay in between. The CDR3 is 15 residues long. The CDR3 is CASTPGRNMNTEAFF. The CDR3 bases are TGTGCCAGCACCCCTGGGAGAAACATGAACACTGAAGCTTTCTTT.

This clonotype came up many times. The chain has TRBV11-2 and TRBJ2-7; no firm D call. CDR1 is SGHAT and CDR2 is FQNNGV in the germline V gene. The CDR3 length is 14 residues. The V gene lost 5 bases and the J gene lost 5 bases, with 16 bases spanning the gap. The CDR3: CASSQFDVLDEQYF. The CDR3 nucleotides are TGTGCCAGCAGCCAATTCGACGTGTTGGACGAGCAGTACTTC.